Below, 11 T cell receptor beta chains from the same sample are listed, as sequenced in a study of shared clonotypes between healthy human individuals. The protocol was immunoSEQ multiplex PCR, while the TCRdb copy is restricted to in-frame clones and leaves out a portion. The data contain about 2.4 million clones, over 85% of them singletons. The sequenced sample consisted of naive CD4+ T cells sorted from blood. Subset here: CD45RA+ positively selected. The receptor set was obtained from a young man in good health.

The V call is TRBV28, the J call TRBJ2-7, with 12 bases identical to TRBD2. This CDR3 spans 13 amino acids. J was trimmed by 6 bases and V by 8 bases; bases with no gene match: 5. Germline V CDR1 and CDR2: MDHEN, SYDVKM. CDR3 nucleotide sequence: TGTGCCAGCGCTAGCGGGGGGGAATCCGAGCAGTACTTC. Its protein product is CASASGGESEQYF.

This chain joins TRBV7-8 and TRBJ2-3; 8 bases agree with TRBD1. The CDR3 is 15 amino acids. Germline-derived CDR1 and CDR2 are SGHVS and FQNEAQ. V was clipped by 6 bases and J by 3 bases; unmatched bases: 8. This chain's CDR3 is CASRLSDRGTDTQYF. The CDR3 bases are TGTGCCAGCAGGCTTTCTGACAGGGGTACAGATACGCAGTATTTT.

This chain joins TRBV10-2 and TRBJ2-3; D is possibly TRBD2 (6 bases). CDR1 and CDR2 from the germline V gene are WSHSY and SAAADI. CDR3 size: 13 residues. Trimming removed 6 bases at V and 4 bases at J, with 11 bases between. CDR3 sequence (DNA): TGCGCCAGCAGGAGGGACTTATCAGATACGCAGTATTTT. Translated, it gives CASRRDLSDTQYF.

V is TRBV11-2 and J is TRBJ2-1, with TRBD1 matching 7 bases. The V segment lost 1 base and the J segment 4 bases; nucleotides outside the gene matches: 7. Germline loops: CDR1 SGHAT, CDR2 FQNNGV. This CDR3 is 16 amino acids long. CDR3 region: CASSLGGQKTYNEQFF. Here the CDR3 DNA reads TGTGCCAGCAGCTTAGGGGGACAGAAAACTTACAATGAGCAGTTCTTC.

CDR3 residues: CASSGQFRANTEAFF. The CDR3 region has the DNA TGTGCCAGCAGTGGACAGTTTCGGGCGAACACTGAAGCTTTCTTT. The gene calls are TRBV28 and TRBJ1-1, with D maybe TRBD1 (6 bases). The germline CDR1 and CDR2 sequences are MDHEN and SYDVKM. CDR3 size: 15 residues. V lost 5 bases and J 1 base, leaving 14 bases between the germline ends.

The CDR3 protein is CSATRDTQYF. For the CDR3, the DNA is TGCAGTGCTACCAGGGACACGCAGTATTTT. The rearrangement links TRBV20-1 to TRBJ2-3; D may correspond to TRBD1 or TRBD2 (5 bases each). The germline V gene encodes CDR1 DFQATT and CDR2 SNEGSKA (reference sequence). Trimming stripped 4 bases from V and 9 bases from J, with 8 bases between. The CDR3 is 10 amino acids.

The chain has TRBV6-6 and TRBJ1-2; D is possibly TRBD1 (6 bases). This CDR3 contains 13 residues. The V gene lost 5 bases and the J gene lost 8 bases, with 15 bases spanning the gap. The V gene's germline CDR1 is MNHNY and CDR2 SVGAGI (reference sequence). The DNA for the CDR3 is TGTGCCAGCAGTATGGGGCGGGGGCGAGGCTACACCTTC. This sequence encodes CASSMGRGRGYTF.

The genes are TRBV19 and TRBJ2-1, with D perhaps given as TRBD1 or TRBD2 (6 bases each). Trimming shortened V by 7 bases and J by 5 bases, and 15 bases separated the two germline ends. This CDR3 is 14 amino acids long. Germline V gives CDR1 LNHDA, CDR2 SQIVND (reference sequence). CDR3 nucleotide sequence: TGTGCCAGTAAAGTAGGGGGGTTCGACAATGAGCAGTTCTTC. This codes for CASKVGGFDNEQFF.

The chain employs TRBV6-4 and TRBJ1-6, with a weak D call TRBD1 (6 bases). The germline V and J ends were trimmed by 4 bases and 9 bases, with 10 bases remaining between them. Germline V gene lookup returns CDR1 MRHNA and CDR2 SNTAGT. The CDR3 contains 13 residues. The chain's CDR3 is CASSGQEGSPLHF. The CDR3 DNA reads as TGTGCCAGCAGTGGACAGGAGGGTTCACCCCTCCACTTT.

The V gene is TRBV19, the J gene TRBJ2-3; D unresolved. Germline V CDR1 and CDR2: LNHDA, SQIVND (reference sequence). Trimming shortened V by 7 bases and J by 10 bases, and 12 bases separated the two germline ends. The CDR3 is 11 amino acids. The CDR3 here is CASTSGEAQYF. Here the CDR3 DNA reads TGTGCCAGTACTTCAGGAGAAGCGCAGTATTTT.

The chain uses TRBV6-5 and TRBJ1-3; D is possibly TRBD1 (6 bases). Germline V CDR1 and CDR2: MNHEY, SVGAGI. This CDR3 has 14 amino acids. V lost 6 bases, J lost 4 bases, and 13 bases lay in between. The CDR3 DNA reads as TGTGCCAGCAGGCCAGCCAGGGGAGGAAACACCATATATTTT. Translated: CASRPARGGNTIYF.